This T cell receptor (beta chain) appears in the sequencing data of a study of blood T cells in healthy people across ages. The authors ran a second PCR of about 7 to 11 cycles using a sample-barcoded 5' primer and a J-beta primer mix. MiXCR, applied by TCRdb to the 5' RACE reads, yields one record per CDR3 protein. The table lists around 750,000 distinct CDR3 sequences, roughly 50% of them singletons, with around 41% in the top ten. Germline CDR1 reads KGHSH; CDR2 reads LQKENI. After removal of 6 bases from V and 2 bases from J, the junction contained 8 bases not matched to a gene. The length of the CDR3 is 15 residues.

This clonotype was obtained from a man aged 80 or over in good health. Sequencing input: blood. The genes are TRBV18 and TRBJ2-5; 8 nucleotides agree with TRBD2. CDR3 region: CASSLRTSQQETQYF. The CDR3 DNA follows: TGTGCCAGCTCCCTCCGGACTAGCCAACAAGAGACCCAGTACTTC.